The TCR beta chain described here comes from a study of T-cell memory formation after mild COVID-19. Study at large: TCR clusters showed largely donor specificity.

V lost 3 bases and J lost 0, with 12 bases in between. From germline, CDR1 is LGHNA and CDR2 YNFKEQ. This CDR3 has 16 amino acids. Study-level findings and limits: Contracting clones localized mainly to CM and EM when CD4+ and mainly to EMRA when CD8+. A second wave expanding day 15 to 37 was CD4+-biased; contracting clones were balanced.

This clonotype has just a few counts. Its target is unknown. Libraries for TCRalpha and TCRbeta carried sample barcodes and unique molecular identifiers via 5'RACE. TCRdb reprocessed the 5' RACE reads with MiXCR, giving one entry per CDR3 protein. The table has a few hundred thousand distinct CDR3 sequences, about 24% seen once. The TCR sequence derives from an adult woman who had mild COVID-19 (a few samples of this study predate the infection). Cell type and time point are not known. The chain joins TRBV4-2 to TRBJ1-3; no reliable D call. The material sequenced was PBMCs or a T cell subset sorted from them (not recorded which). The DNA for the CDR3 is TGTGCCAGCAGCCATGATCTGGCCTTCTCTGGAAACACCATATATTTT. It yields the protein CASSHDLAFSGNTIYF.